Below, 2 T cell receptor beta chains from the same sample are listed, as sequenced in a study of radiation and T cells in renal cell carcinoma. TCRdb's copy holds only in-frame clones and misses some; the assay was immunoSEQ multiplex PCR. The data hold some 97,000 clones, with roughly 82% observed a single time. Time point defined: blood 4 weeks post-SBRT, at nephrectomy. The sample's treatment: 15 Gy SBRT to primary tumor, nephrectomy 4 weeks later. The source material was blood, sampled from a patient whose treatment included radiotherapy and nephrectomy. The origin of the receptors is a man aged 60 to 69 with renal cell carcinoma.

This sequence joins TRBV9 and TRBJ2-3; 11 bases are a match to TRBD2. The CDR3 is 16 amino acids. V dropped 4 bases and J dropped 10; count of bases not matched to a gene: 14. Germline values: CDR1 SGDLS, CDR2 YYNGEE. The CDR3 here is CASSPRLAGPPGAQYF. The DNA of the CDR3 is TGTGCCAGCAGCCCAAGACTAGCGGGACCGCCGGGGGCGCAGTATTTT.

The genes are TRBV9 and TRBJ1-4; no clear D. The CDR3 is made up of 17 amino acids. V dropped 4 bases and J dropped 8 bases, with 24 bases sitting between them. CDR1 and CDR2 (germline): SGDLS, YYNGEE. For the CDR3, the DNA is TGTGCCAGCAGCCCAAGCCAGCACACAGTTGGCCCGGAAAAACTGTTTTTT. It codes for CASSPSQHTVGPEKLFF.